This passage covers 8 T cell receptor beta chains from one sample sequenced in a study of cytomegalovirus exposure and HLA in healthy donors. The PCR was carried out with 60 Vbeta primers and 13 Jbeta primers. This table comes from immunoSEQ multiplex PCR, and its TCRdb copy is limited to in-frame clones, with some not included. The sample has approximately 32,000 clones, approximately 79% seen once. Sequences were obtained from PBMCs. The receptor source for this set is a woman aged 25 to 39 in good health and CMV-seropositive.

CDR3 DNA sequence: TGTGCCAGTAGTATAGAAGGGAGGCTGAACTATGGCTACACCTTC. It encodes CASSIEGRLNYGYTF. The chain couples TRBV19 to TRBJ1-2; D gene unclear. V shed 0 bases and J shed 2 bases, with 10 bases lying between them. Germline V gene sequence: CDR1 LNHDA, CDR2 SQIVND (reference sequence). There are 15 residues in the CDR3.

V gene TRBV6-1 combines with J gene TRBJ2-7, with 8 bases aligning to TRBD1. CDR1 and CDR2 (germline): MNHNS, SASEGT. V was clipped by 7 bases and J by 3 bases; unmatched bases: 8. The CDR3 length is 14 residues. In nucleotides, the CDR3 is TGTGCCAGCACTACCGGGACAGGTCACTACGAGCAGTACTTC. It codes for CASTTGTGHYEQYF.

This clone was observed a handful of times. The CDR3, as DNA: TGTGCCAGCAGTTCCTCGGGAGATTCAAGGGATGAGCAGTTCTTC. It specifies CASSSSGDSRDEQFF. This chain joins TRBV27 and TRBJ2-1; possible D gene TRBD2, 6 bases. Germline CDR1 is MNHEY and CDR2 is SMNVEV (reference sequence). V was clipped by 4 bases and J by 8 bases, with 18 bases between them. This CDR3 spans 15 amino acids.

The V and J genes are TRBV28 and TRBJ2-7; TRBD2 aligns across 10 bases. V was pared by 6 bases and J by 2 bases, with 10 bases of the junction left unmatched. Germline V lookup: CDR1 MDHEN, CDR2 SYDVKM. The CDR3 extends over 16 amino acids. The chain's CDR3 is CASRGPVSGRAYEQYF. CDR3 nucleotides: TGTGCCAGCAGGGGTCCGGTGAGCGGGAGGGCCTACGAGCAGTACTTC.

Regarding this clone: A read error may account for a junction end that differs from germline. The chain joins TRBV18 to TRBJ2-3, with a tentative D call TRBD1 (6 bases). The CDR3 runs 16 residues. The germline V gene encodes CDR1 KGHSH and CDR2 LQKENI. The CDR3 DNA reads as TGTGCCAGCTCACCACCCTATAGTCGGCGGACAGATGCGCAGTATTTT. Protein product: CASSPPYSRRTDAQYF.

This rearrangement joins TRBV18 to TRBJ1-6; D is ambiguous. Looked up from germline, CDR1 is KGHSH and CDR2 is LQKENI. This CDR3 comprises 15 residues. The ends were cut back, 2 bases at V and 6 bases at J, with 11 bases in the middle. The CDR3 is CASSPIADFNSPLHF. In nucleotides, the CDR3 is TGTGCCAGCTCACCAATAGCGGACTTTAATTCACCCCTCCACTTT. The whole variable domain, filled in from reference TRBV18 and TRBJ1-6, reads NAGVMQNPRHLVRRRGQEARLRCSPMKGHSHVYWYRQLPEEGLKFMVYLQKENIIDESGMPKERFSAEFPKEGPSILRIQQVVRGDSAAYFCASSPIADFNSPLHFGNGTRLTVT.

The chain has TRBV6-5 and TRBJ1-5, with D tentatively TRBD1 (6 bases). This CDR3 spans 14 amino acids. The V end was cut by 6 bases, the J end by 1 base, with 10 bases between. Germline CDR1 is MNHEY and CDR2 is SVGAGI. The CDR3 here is CASSRTGSNQPQHF. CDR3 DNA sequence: TGTGCCAGCAGCCGAACAGGGAGCAATCAGCCCCAGCATTTT.

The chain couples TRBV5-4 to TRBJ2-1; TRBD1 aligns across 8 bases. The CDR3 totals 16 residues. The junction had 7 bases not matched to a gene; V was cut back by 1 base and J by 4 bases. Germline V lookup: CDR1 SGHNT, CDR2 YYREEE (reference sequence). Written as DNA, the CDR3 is TGTGCCAGCAGCTTGAGGCTGACAGGGGATTACAATGAGCAGTTCTTC. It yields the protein CASSLRLTGDYNEQFF.